The rows below give T cell receptor beta chains drawn from one sample of a study of OX40 agonist ivuxolimab in advanced cancers. The repertoire was sequenced with immunoSEQ multiplex PCR; TCRdb's copy has only in-frame clones and lacks some. The sample includes more than 15,000 clones, just under 80% of them seen just once. Here the sequenced sample was CD4+ or CD8+ T cells sorted from blood, taken in a trial of the OX40 agonist ivuxolimab. Receptor source: an adult with an advanced solid tumor such as melanoma, head and neck, liver or kidney cancer. Both conserved end residues are part of each CDR3. The order of the fields is clone size, V gene, J gene, D gene, CDR3 protein, CDR3 DNA. D genes are given only for firm matches. Not every row has a clone size; where given, it reads once, few, many or a size class.

few	TRBV9	TRBJ2-3	TRBD1	CASSQRDRGLADTQYF	TGTGCCAGCAGCCAACGGGACAGGGGGCTGGCAGATACGCAGTATTTT
-	TRBV27	TRBJ1-2	-	CATRALATGRYGYTF	TGTGCCACCAGGGCACTGGCAACAGGACGCTATGGCTACACCTTC
-	TRBV29-1	TRBJ1-2	-	CSVEDLMGHGYTF	TGCAGCGTTGAAGATCTTATGGGGCATGGCTACACCTTC
-	TRBV9	TRBJ1-1	TRBD1	CASSDWTGVDTEAFF	TGTGCCAGCAGCGATTGGACAGGGGTTGACACTGAAGCTTTCTTT
-	TRBV4-3	TRBJ2-7	TRBD1	CASSHLGTAYEQYF	TGCGCCAGCAGCCACCTTGGGACAGCTTACGAGCAGTACTTC
-	TRBV9	TRBJ2-3	-	CASSPQRRGGDTQYF	TGTGCCAGCAGCCCCCAGAGGCGGGGTGGAGATACGCAGTATTTT
-	TRBV9	TRBJ2-1	-	CASSVWGSSYNEQFF	TGTGCCAGCAGCGTATGGGGGAGCTCCTACAATGAGCAGTTCTTC
-	TRBV6-1	TRBJ2-7	-	CASSDPGTRYEQYF	TGTGCCAGCAGTGACCCCGGGACCCGCTACGAGCAGTACTTC
-	TRBV28	TRBJ2-6	-	CASSLGFGGANVLTF	TGTGCCAGCAGTTTGGGTTTTGGTGGGGCCAACGTCCTGACTTTC
-	TRBV11-2	TRBJ2-1	TRBD1	CASSLEQGYNEQFF	TGTGCCAGCAGCTTGGAACAGGGGTACAATGAGCAGTTCTTC
once	TRBV5-4	TRBJ1-2	TRBD1	CASTQGVATGYTF	TGTGCCAGCACCCAGGGGGTGGCGACTGGCTACACCTTC
few	TRBV5-6	TRBJ1-1	-	CASSADGTGNTEAFF	TGTGCCAGCAGCGCCGACGGGACTGGAAACACTGAAGCTTTCTTT
-	TRBV7-6	TRBJ2-7	-	CASSQGTTYEQYF	TGTGCCAGCAGCCAAGGGACAACCTACGAGCAGTACTTC
once	TRBV28	TRBJ1-5	-	CASSSPLPGNPGDQPQHF	TGTGCCAGCAGTTCACCCCTGCCGGGCAACCCTGGGGATCAGCCCCAGCATTTT
-	TRBV11-2	TRBJ2-1	-	CASSPEWARGNEQFF	TGTGCCAGCAGCCCAGAGTGGGCTAGGGGGAATGAGCAGTTCTTC
few	TRBV10-2	TRBJ1-2	-	CASRRDGAGYGYTF	TGCGCCAGTCGTCGAGATGGCGCTGGCTATGGCTACACCTTC
-	TRBV21-1	TRBJ1-1	-	CASSKGEGSESMNTEAFF	TGTGCCAGCAGCAAAGGGGAGGGCTCGGAGTCAATGAACACTGAAGCTTTCTTT
few	TRBV29-1	TRBJ2-1	TRBD2	CSVGDSEGRGYNEQFF	TGCAGCGTTGGGGATTCTGAGGGGCGGGGGTACAATGAGCAGTTCTTC
-	TRBV18	TRBJ1-4	-	CASSLGTTAGREKLFF	TGTGCCAGCTCACTGGGGACCACCGCAGGCCGTGAAAAACTGTTTTTT
many	TRBV30	TRBJ1-3	-	CAWIVGTGNTIYF	TGTGCCTGGATAGTAGGGACTGGAAACACCATATATTTT
-	TRBV7-6	TRBJ1-6	-	CASSLEGLSYNSPLHF	TGTGCCAGCAGCTTAGAGGGGCTCTCCTATAATTCACCCCTCCACTTT
-	TRBV7-2	TRBJ2-3	TRBD2	CASRSGLASTDTQYF	TGTGCCAGCAGGTCCGGACTAGCCAGCACAGATACGCAGTATTTT
-	TRBV27	TRBJ2-2	-	CASRLINTGELFF	TGTGCCAGCAGGCTGATTAACACCGGGGAGCTGTTTTTT
-	TRBV29-1	TRBJ2-7	-	CSVGGGSSYEQYF	TGCAGCGTTGGAGGGGGGAGCTCCTACGAGCAGTACTTC
-	TRBV4-3	TRBJ1-4	-	CASSQDGNRLSKLFF	TGCGCCAGCAGCCAAGACGGGAACAGGCTGTCAAAACTGTTTTTT
-	TRBV7-9	TRBJ2-3	TRBD2	CASTWPLAGGREDTQYF	TGTGCCAGCACCTGGCCTCTTGCGGGGGGGCGGGAAGATACGCAGTATTTT
-	TRBV7-2	TRBJ1-1	TRBD1	CASSTPGQGGTEAFF	TGTGCCAGCAGCACCCCGGGACAGGGAGGGACTGAAGCTTTCTTT
-	TRBV2	TRBJ2-7	TRBD2	CASSAVRAGGSYEQYF	TGTGCCAGCAGCGCCGTGCGTGCGGGGGGCTCCTACGAGCAGTACTTC
few	TRBV7-3	TRBJ2-1	TRBD2	CASSLIPPSGRAPRSSYNEQFF	TGTGCCAGCAGCTTAATACCCCCTAGCGGGAGGGCCCCAAGGAGCTCCTACAATGAGCAGTTCTTC
-	TRBV7-9	TRBJ1-4	-	CASSPPGLNEKLFF	TGTGCCAGCAGCCCCCCGGGTCTAAATGAAAAACTGTTTTTT
once	TRBV5-6	TRBJ2-4	TRBD1	CASRLWTGRNIQYF	TGTGCCAGCAGGCTTTGGACAGGGAGGAACATTCAGTACTTC
medium-sized	TRBV15	TRBJ2-7	-	CATSRDHYEQYF	TGTGCCACCAGCAGAGACCACTACGAGCAGTACTTC
-	TRBV10-3	TRBJ2-7	TRBD2	CAISDRTSGSPYEQYF	TGTGCCATCAGTGATAGGACTAGCGGGAGCCCCTACGAGCAGTACTTC
-	TRBV4-2	TRBJ2-1	TRBD2	CASSQDWTSGSVYNEQFF	TGTGCCAGCAGCCAAGATTGGACTAGCGGGAGCGTCTACAATGAGCAGTTCTTC
-	TRBV7-3	TRBJ2-2	-	CASSLGGRSTGELFF	TGTGCCAGCAGCCTTGGGGGGCGGAGCACCGGGGAGCTGTTTTTT
-	TRBV29-1	TRBJ2-3	TRBD2	CSVDAGETTDTQYF	TGCAGCGTTGACGCGGGAGAGACCACAGATACGCAGTATTTT